Listed below are T cell receptor beta chains from one sample, sequenced in a study of identical twins. Each CDR3 protein is one row after TCRdb ran MiXCR on the 5' RACE reads. The table includes roughly 240,000 distinct CDR3 sequences, roughly 7% detected once. This same sample was also taken into another study, of yellow fever vaccine responses in identical twins.

Sequences were obtained from memory (CD45RO+) T cells sorted from blood. The source of these receptors is a woman under 30 in good health. The CDR3 runs from the conserved cysteine through the conserved F or W.

V: TRBV15
J: TRBJ1-5
CDR3: CATSRDLTASNQPQHF

V: TRBV2
J: TRBJ1-4
CDR3: CASSGQDGGKLFF

V: TRBV12-3/TRBV12-4
J: TRBJ2-1
CDR3: CASSPVGILSYNEQFF

V: TRBV2
J: TRBJ2-6
CDR3: CASSGPDRGVVLTF

V: TRBV18
J: TRBJ2-1
CDR3: CASSPGIYNEQFF

V: TRBV7-8
J: TRBJ1-4
CDR3: CASRKFSTGNNEKLFF

V: TRBV5-5
J: TRBJ1-1
CDR3: CASSLAPRENTEAFF

V: TRBV10-1
J: TRBJ2-1
CDR3: CASSDGDLGAWGRFF

V: TRBV10-1
J: TRBJ1-1
CDR3: CASSPRQGRSEAFF

V: TRBV9
J: TRBJ2-3
CDR3: CASSIPSGSGTDTQYF

V: TRBV25-1
J: TRBJ2-1
CDR3: CASSELGTGDNEQFF

V: TRBV28
J: TRBJ1-2
CDR3: CASSHPTGTGYTF

V: TRBV6-1
J: TRBJ1-6
CDR3: CASSETRLNSPLHF

V: TRBV4-2
J: TRBJ2-3
CDR3: CASSQDAGQGPDTQYF

V: TRBV7-8
J: TRBJ2-1
CDR3: CASRRIGTSGGSSANEQFF

V: TRBV20-1
J: TRBJ1-1
CDR3: CSARGLEFGEAFF

V: TRBV5-1
J: TRBJ2-7
CDR3: CASSLARTSYEQYF

V: TRBV12-3/TRBV12-4
J: TRBJ1-5
CDR3: CASSLGQQFQPQHF

V: TRBV6-1
J: TRBJ2-7
CDR3: CATTRTASYEQYF

V: TRBV12-3/TRBV12-4
J: TRBJ2-6
CDR3: CASSFPLSGANVLTF

V: TRBV5-1
J: TRBJ1-6
CDR3: CASSSTGKPPLHF

V: TRBV3-1
J: TRBJ2-4
CDR3: CASSPLASGGARNIQYF

V: TRBV3-1
J: TRBJ2-5
CDR3: CASSHLGSQVGETQYF

V: TRBV9
J: TRBJ2-5
CDR3: CASSVTGTGGQETQYF

V: TRBV20-1
J: TRBJ2-5
CDR3: CCARDLAGGEEETQYF